The 30 T cell receptor beta chains reported below all come from one sample, sequenced in a study of metastatic and nonmetastatic thyroid tumors. Thyroid surgery was preceded by no treatment in any patient. TCRdb reanalyzed the PCR reads with MiXCR. Of fewer than 15,000 clones in the sample, about 32% were seen once. Input material: tumor tissue. The receptor source for this set is a male donor with papillary thyroid cancer or a benign thyroid nodule (not recorded which). Some clones in this sample may be carry-over from other donors' samples.

The gene calls are TRBV6-1 and TRBJ2-7, with 9 bases identical to TRBD2. The CDR3 has 16 residues. The germline gives CDR1 MNHNS, CDR2 SASEGT. V lost 6 bases and J lost 2; bases outside the gene matches: 11. CDR3 sequence (DNA): TGTGCCAGCAGAGGACTAGCGCGAGTATCCCCCTACGAGCAGTACTTC. This codes for CASRGLARVSPYEQYF.

This clone was observed at least ten times. This chain joins TRBV2 and TRBJ1-5; 7 nucleotides line up with TRBD1. J lost 6 bases, V lost 7 bases, and 6 bases had no gene match. Germline V gene sequence: CDR1 SNHLY, CDR2 FYNNEI. CDR3 length: 13 amino acids. The CDR3 DNA follows: TGTGCCAGCAACAGGGGAGGGTCTCAGCCCCAGCATTTT. Its protein product is CASNRGGSQPQHF.

The V and J genes are TRBV28 and TRBJ1-5; D call uncertain. The CDR3 extends over 13 amino acids. Trimming removed 6 bases from V and 1 base from J, with 7 bases in between. Germline values: CDR1 MDHEN, CDR2 SYDVKM. The CDR3 protein is CASREFSNQPQHF. The CDR3 DNA sequence: TGTGCCAGCAGAGAATTCAGCAATCAGCCCCAGCATTTT.

The rearrangement uses TRBV5-6 and TRBJ2-5, with 9 bases that match TRBD2. The germline V gene has CDR1 SGHDT and CDR2 YYEEEE. This CDR3 contains 14 residues. V shed 3 bases and J 3 bases; nucleotides not matched to a gene: 3. This CDR3 reads CASSWTSVKETQYF. CDR3 DNA: TGTGCCAGCAGCTGGACTAGCGTAAAAGAGACCCAGTACTTC.

This clone was found a few times. The chain has TRBV6-1 and TRBJ1-3; D call uncertain. Germline CDR1 MNHNS, CDR2 SASEGT. The CDR3 has 15 residues. With 6 bases removed from V and 0 bases from J, the gap between germline ends came to 12 bases. The CDR3 sequence is CASSPEEDSGNTIYF. CDR3 coding DNA: TGTGCCAGCAGCCCCGAGGAAGACTCTGGAAACACCATATATTTT.

This clone was observed a handful of times. V and J are TRBV2 and TRBJ1-2; D is unresolved. This CDR3 has 13 amino acids. Deletions cut 4 bases from V and 6 bases from J, with 12 bases between. Germline V CDR1 and CDR2: SNHLY, FYNNEI. The CDR3: CASSVGWEDGYTF. CDR3 sequence (DNA): TGTGCCAGCAGTGTGGGCTGGGAGGATGGCTACACCTTC.

This clone was seen ten or more times. The rearrangement links TRBV20-1 to TRBJ1-5; D is ambiguous. V was clipped by 6 bases and J by 4 bases, with 10 bases between them. The germline V gene has CDR1 DFQATT and CDR2 SNEGSKA (reference sequence). The CDR3 covers 12 residues. The CDR3 reads CSAPDRNQPQHF. The CDR3, as DNA: TGCAGTGCCCCCGACCGAAATCAGCCCCAGCATTTT.

Sample share makes this clone medium-sized. The V and J genes are TRBV2 and TRBJ1-2; TRBD1 agrees at 9 bases. There are 15 residues in the CDR3. The germline V gene encodes CDR1 SNHLY and CDR2 FYNNEI. Trimming cost V 2 bases and J 3 bases; bases outside gene matches: 4. The CDR3 sequence: CASSEWGDRDYGYTF. CDR3 bases: TGTGCCAGCAGTGAATGGGGGGACAGGGACTATGGCTACACCTTC.

This clone was observed a few times. The chain has TRBV20-1 and TRBJ2-7; TRBD2 matches at 7 bases. CDR3 length equals 14 residues. J gave up 6 bases and V 4 bases, and 12 bases lay outside the gene matches. In germline, CDR1 is DFQATT, CDR2 SNEGSKA (reference sequence). The CDR3 DNA reads as TGCAGTGCTAAATGGTCTAGCGGCGTGCTCGAGCAGTACTTC. This encodes CSAKWSSGVLEQYF.

The chain combines TRBV6-1 with TRBJ1-1, with D hard to call. Per the germline V gene, CDR1 is MNHNS and CDR2 is SASEGT. The CDR3 is 11 residues long. Deletions cut 10 bases from V and 10 bases from J, with 16 bases between. The chain's CDR3 is CATQLQGLAFF. The CDR3 DNA sequence: TGTGCCACCCAATTACAAGGGTTAGCTTTCTTT.

This sequence joins TRBV18 and TRBJ1-1; D gene unclear. CDR3 length: 12 amino acids. The germline V gene encodes CDR1 KGHSH and CDR2 LQKENI. With 3 bases removed from V and 7 bases from J, the gap between germline ends came to 9 bases. In DNA, the CDR3 is TGTGCCAGCTCACCGTATGGAGGTGAAGCTTTCTTT. This codes for CASSPYGGEAFF.

This clone was recorded many times. V usage is TRBV5-6 and J usage is TRBJ1-6, with TRBD1 identical over 10 bases. The trim removed 3 bases at V and 10 bases at J, leaving 13 bases unmatched. Germline-derived CDR1 and CDR2 are SGHDT and YYEEEE. This CDR3 spans 17 amino acids. Here the CDR3 reads CASSSQGRDRGLSPLHF. CDR3 DNA sequence: TGTGCCAGCAGCTCCCAAGGGAGGGACAGGGGTCTATCACCCCTCCACTTT.

This clone was picked up a small number of times. J is TRBJ2-7 and V is TRBV12-3 or TRBV12-4, with 7 bases matching TRBD2. The CDR3 loop spans 14 amino acids. V lost 5 bases and J lost 5; bases outside the gene matches: 9. The CDR3 DNA sequence: TGTGCCAGCAGTACCTCAGCGGGGTGGGACGAGCAGTACTTC. Its translation: CASSTSAGWDEQYF.

In this sample, this clone turned up a few times. The J gene is TRBJ2-7, the V gene TRBV28; 10 bases match TRBD1. The CDR3 runs to 17 residues. Germline loops: CDR1 MDHEN, CDR2 SYDVKM. V was clipped by 4 bases and J by 5 bases; unmatched bases: 14. CDR3 amino acids: CASSSLKPGQGYHEQYF. The DNA of the CDR3 is TGTGCCAGCAGTTCTCTTAAACCGGGACAGGGGTACCACGAGCAGTACTTC.

The gene calls are TRBV28 and TRBJ1-5; D unclear. Germline assignment: CDR1 MDHEN and CDR2 SYDVKM. Trimming removed 4 bases at V and 3 bases at J, with 10 bases between. The CDR3 is made up of 14 amino acids. The CDR3 region has the DNA TGTGCCAGCAGTTATGGACGGGACAATCAGCCCCAGCATTTT. Amino acid sequence: CASSYGRDNQPQHF.

The V and J genes are TRBV5-1 and TRBJ2-2; D call uncertain. Germline lookup yields CDR1 SGHRS and CDR2 YFSETQ. Trimming took off 4 bases at V and 1 base at J, with 11 bases between the two ends. The CDR3 loop spans 15 amino acids. CDR3 sequence: CASSQDGLNTGELFF. In nucleotides, the CDR3 is TGCGCCAGCAGCCAGGACGGATTGAACACCGGGGAGCTGTTTTTT.

This clone came up a few times. The chain combines TRBV27 with TRBJ1-2; unclear D gene. The germline V gene has CDR1 MNHEY and CDR2 SMNVEV (reference sequence). CDR3 length: 12 amino acids. Between the trimmed V and J ends, which lost 5 bases and 5 bases, there was a span of 9 bases. The CDR3 DNA reads TGTGCCAGCAGTCAATACGGTTATGGCTACACCTTC. Translated, it gives CASSQYGYGYTF.

This clone is labeled medium-sized. V gene TRBV6-1 combines with J gene TRBJ2-3; D gene unclear. The germline V and J ends were trimmed by 6 bases and 4 bases, with 11 bases remaining between them. The CDR3 has 13 amino acids. In germline, CDR1 is MNHNS, CDR2 SASEGT. The CDR3 here is CASRGWEPDTQYF. Here the CDR3 DNA reads TGTGCCAGCAGGGGATGGGAACCAGATACGCAGTATTTT.

The chain has TRBV4-1 and TRBJ1-1; D is undetermined. Trimming shortened V by 3 bases and J by 1 base, and 9 bases separated the two germline ends. Per the germline V gene, CDR1 is MGHRA and CDR2 is YSYEKL. The CDR3 extends over 14 amino acids. The DNA for the CDR3 is TGCGCCAGCAGCCACCGGACGGAGAACACTGAAGCTTTCTTT. It codes for CASSHRTENTEAFF.

Turning to this clone: Given a much more abundant clone one base away, this may be a read error. Other DNA sequences in this specimen translate into the identical CDR3. The CDR3 region has the DNA TGCGCCAGCAGCGTAGGAGGACAATCCCTCAACACAGATACGCAGTATTTT. Protein sequence: CASSVGGQSLNTDTQYF. The chain is built from TRBV7-8 and TRBJ2-3; D may match TRBD1 or TRBD2 (5 bases each). Looked up from germline, CDR1 is SGHVS and CDR2 is FQNEAQ. The CDR3 spans 17 residues.

This clone was detected ten times or more. The chain uses TRBV9 and TRBJ1-3; D is unclear. This CDR3 contains 13 residues. The germline V and J ends were trimmed by 1 base and 4 bases, with 6 bases remaining between them. The germline V gene encodes CDR1 SGDLS and CDR2 YYNGEE. CDR3 amino acids: CASSVTEGNTIYF. CDR3 nucleotide sequence: TGTGCCAGCAGCGTAACAGAGGGAAACACCATATATTTT.

CDR3 loop: CASSLGDATNYGYTF. DNA of the CDR3: TGTGCCAGCAGCTTGGGGGACGCTACTAACTATGGCTACACCTTC. The rearrangement links TRBV7-9 to TRBJ1-2; D possibly corresponds to TRBD1 (5 bases). CDR1 is SEHNR, CDR2 FQNEAQ, per germline (reference sequence). With 3 bases removed from V and 0 bases from J, the gap between germline ends came to 11 bases. There are 15 residues in the CDR3.

This clone appeared a few times. The chain carries TRBV24-1 and TRBJ2-2; tentatively, D is TRBD1 (6 bases). CDR3 size: 18 residues. The V end was cut by 2 bases, the J end by 3 bases, with 18 bases between. Germline V gene lookup returns CDR1 KGHDR and CDR2 SFDVKD. In DNA form, the CDR3 reads TGTGCCACCAGTGATTCTTCGACTCCGGACAGTCACACCGGGGAGCTGTTTTTT. Encoded protein: CATSDSSTPDSHTGELFF.

This clone was seen at least ten times. The missing conserved phenylalanine or tryptophan at the end of this CDR3 makes a read error likely. The V and J genes are TRBV10-2 and TRBJ2-7; a weak D match, TRBD2 (6 bases). V shed 7 bases and J shed 2 bases, with 12 bases lying between them. Germline loops: CDR1 WSHSY, CDR2 SAAADI. The CDR3 sequence is 13 residues long. CDR3 coding DNA: TGCGCCAGCAAACGGGGGACCACCTACGAGCAGTACCTC. Its translation is CASKRGTTYEQYL.

The table lists this clone with a few counts. Mismatch with germline at one junction end may stem from a read error. J is TRBJ2-2 and V is TRBV6-1; tentatively, D is TRBD2 (7 bases). The CDR3 spans 16 residues. From germline, CDR1 is MNHNS and CDR2 SASEGT. The CDR3 loop is CASSERGGANTVELFF. The CDR3 nucleotides are TGTGCCAGCAGTGAAAGGGGGGGGGCAAACACCGTGGAGCTGTTTTTT.

The chain has TRBV30 and TRBJ1-3, with D unresolved. V was shortened by 0 bases and J by 8 bases, with 5 bases between the two germline ends. Per the germline V gene, CDR1 is GTSNPN and CDR2 is SVGIG (reference sequence). CDR3 length: 11 residues. DNA for the CDR3: TGTGCCTGGAGTGTAGGTTACACCATATATTTT. Its protein product is CAWSVGYTIYF.

As concerns this clone: A read error may produce the germline difference seen at one junction end. The V call is TRBV20-1, the J call TRBJ2-2; 15 bases fit TRBD2. CDR1 and CDR2 from the germline V gene are DFQATT and SNEGSKA (reference sequence). This CDR3 is 17 amino acids long. The CDR3 sequence: CSASRTSGRVGTGELFF. As DNA, the CDR3 is TGCAGTGCTAGCCGGACTAGCGGGAGGGTCGGGACCGGGGAGCTATTTTTT.

This clone was recorded many times. A clone one base away is much larger, so this may be a read error. The rearrangement links TRBV20-1 to TRBJ1-6; D perhaps matches TRBD1 (5 bases). Per germline, CDR1 DFQATT and CDR2 SNEGSKA (reference sequence). The CDR3 totals 13 residues. The CDR3 DNA follows: TGCAGTGCTCCGCCCCCAGGGAATTCACCCCTCCGCTTT. This codes for CSAPPPGNSPLRF.

This clone was picked up many times. V usage is TRBV28 and J usage is TRBJ2-2, with a possible D match to TRBD1 (6 bases). The CDR3 is 16 residues long. CDR1 is MDHEN and CDR2 is SYDVKM in the germline V gene. V was clipped by 5 bases and J by 2 bases, with 15 bases between them. CDR3 nucleotides: TGTGCCAGCAGTCCTCGACAGGTATTAAACACCGGGGAGCTGTTTTTT. This gives the protein CASSPRQVLNTGELFF.

This clone was detected many times. A much larger clone differs from this one at a single base, so this may be a read error. This sample also contains other DNA sequences that code for the same CDR3. The chain joins TRBV6-1 to TRBJ1-1, with D unclear. CDR3 length: 14 amino acids. Looked up from germline, CDR1 is MNHNS and CDR2 is SASEGT. CDR3 DNA sequence: TGTGCCAGCAGTCTGGAAAAAAGTGGCACTGAAGCCTTCTTT. This sequence encodes CASSLEKSGTEAFF.